The clone carrying this T cell receptor (beta chain) was picked up one time. Its antigen remains unknown. This sample is part of a study of OX40 agonist ivuxolimab in advanced cancers. Overall study: The diagnoses of dose-escalation patients were hepatocellular carcinoma, melanoma, renal cell or head and neck cancer.

The V end was cut by 6 bases, the J end by 4 bases, with 18 bases between. This CDR3 is 15 amino acids long. CDR1 is PRHDT, CDR2 FYEKMQ, per germline (reference sequence). Profiling relied on immunoSEQ multiplex PCR, and the TCRdb table lists in-frame clones only, not all of them. The sample consists of 55,000 to 70,000 clones, around 90% of them appearing once. Study-wide results and limits: Doses of 0.1 to 3.0 mg/kg were accompanied by clonal expansion of CD4+ and CD8+ blood T cells by week 6.

The input for sequencing was CD4+ or CD8+ T cells sorted from blood, taken in a trial of the OX40 agonist ivuxolimab. The source of this sequence is an adult with an advanced solid tumor such as melanoma, head and neck, liver or kidney cancer. The rearrangement joins TRBV13 to TRBJ1-2; D perhaps matches TRBD1 (5 bases). CDR3: CASSPRTGGIYGYTF. The CDR3 coding sequence is TGTGCCAGCAGTCCTCGAACAGGAGGGATCTATGGCTACACCTTC.